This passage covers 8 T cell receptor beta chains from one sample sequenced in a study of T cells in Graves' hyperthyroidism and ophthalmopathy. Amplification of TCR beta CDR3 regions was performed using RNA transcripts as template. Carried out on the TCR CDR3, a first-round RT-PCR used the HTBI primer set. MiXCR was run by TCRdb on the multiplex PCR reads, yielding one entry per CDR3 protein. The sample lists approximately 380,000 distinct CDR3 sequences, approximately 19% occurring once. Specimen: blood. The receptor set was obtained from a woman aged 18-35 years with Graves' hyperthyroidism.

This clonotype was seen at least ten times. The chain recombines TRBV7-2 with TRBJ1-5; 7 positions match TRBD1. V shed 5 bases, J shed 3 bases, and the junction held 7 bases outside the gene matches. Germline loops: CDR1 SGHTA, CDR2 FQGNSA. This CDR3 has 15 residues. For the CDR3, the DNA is TGTGCCAGCAGCAAATCGACAGGGATCAATCAGCCCCAGCATTTT. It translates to CASSKSTGINQPQHF. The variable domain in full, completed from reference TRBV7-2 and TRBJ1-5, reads GAGVSQSPSNKVTEKGKDVELRCDPISGHTALYWYRQSLGQGLEFLIYFQGNSAPDKSGLPSDRFSAERTGGSVSTLTIQRTQQEDSAVYLCASSKSTGINQPQHFGDGTRLSIL.

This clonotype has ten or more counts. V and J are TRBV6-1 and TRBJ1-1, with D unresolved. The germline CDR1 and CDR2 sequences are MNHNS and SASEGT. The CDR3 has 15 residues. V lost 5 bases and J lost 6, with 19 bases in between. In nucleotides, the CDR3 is TGTGCCAGCAGTAGACTCTACGGCGAGGTCTCTGAAGCTTTCTTT. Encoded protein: CASSRLYGEVSEAFF.

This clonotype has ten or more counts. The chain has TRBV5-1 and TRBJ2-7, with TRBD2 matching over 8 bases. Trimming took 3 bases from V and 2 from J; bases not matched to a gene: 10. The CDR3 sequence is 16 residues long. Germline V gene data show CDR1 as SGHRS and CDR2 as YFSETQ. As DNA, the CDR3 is TGCGCCAGCAGCTGGCCCCTAGCGGGCGCAACCTACGAGCAGTACTTC. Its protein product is CASSWPLAGATYEQYF.

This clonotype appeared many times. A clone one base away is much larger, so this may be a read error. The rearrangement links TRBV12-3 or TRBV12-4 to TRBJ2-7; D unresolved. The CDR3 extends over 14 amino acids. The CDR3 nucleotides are TGTGCCAGCAGTTCCCCCCTCGACGGGTACGAGCAGCACTTC. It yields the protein CASSSPLDGYEQHF.

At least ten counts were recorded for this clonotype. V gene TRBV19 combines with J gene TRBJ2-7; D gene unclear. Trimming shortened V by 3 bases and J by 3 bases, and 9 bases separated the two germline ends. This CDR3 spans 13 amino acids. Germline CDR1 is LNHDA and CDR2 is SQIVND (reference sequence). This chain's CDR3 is CASSIYKGYEQYF. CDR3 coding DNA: TGTGCCAGTAGTATTTATAAGGGCTACGAGCAGTACTTC.

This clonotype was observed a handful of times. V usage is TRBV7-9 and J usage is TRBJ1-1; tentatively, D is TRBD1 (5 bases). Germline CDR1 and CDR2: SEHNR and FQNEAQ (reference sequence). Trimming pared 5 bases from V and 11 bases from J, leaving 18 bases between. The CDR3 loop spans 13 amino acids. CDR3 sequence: CASSRDLYFRAFF. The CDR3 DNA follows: TGTGCCAGCAGCCGGGACCTCTATTTTAGGGCTTTCTTT.

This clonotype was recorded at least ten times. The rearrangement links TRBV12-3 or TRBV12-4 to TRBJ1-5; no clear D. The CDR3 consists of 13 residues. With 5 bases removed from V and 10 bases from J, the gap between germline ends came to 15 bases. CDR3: CASSTWMISPQHF. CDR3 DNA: TGTGCCAGCAGTACTTGGATGATCAGCCCCCAGCATTTT.

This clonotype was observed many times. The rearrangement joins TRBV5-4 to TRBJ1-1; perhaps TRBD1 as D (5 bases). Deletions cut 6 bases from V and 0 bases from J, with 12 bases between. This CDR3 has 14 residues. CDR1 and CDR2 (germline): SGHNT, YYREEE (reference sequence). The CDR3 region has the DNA TGTGCCAGCACCTCGAGGGGATTGAACACTGAAGCTTTCTTT. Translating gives CASTSRGLNTEAFF.